The source of this T cell receptor (beta chain) is a study of control samples from healthy donors and cancer patients. Clones were read by immunoSEQ multiplex PCR, and TCRdb kept only the in-frame ones, dropping some. Here the sample spans 70,000 to 85,000 clones, 90% to 95% being singletons. The TCR sequence derives from a man between 45 and 60 years old in good health. The sample taken for sequencing was blood.

The CDR3 loop is CATLRQGTYEQYF. The DNA of the CDR3 is TGTGCCACCTTACGACAGGGGACCTACGAGCAGTACTTC. The gene calls are TRBV12-3 or TRBV12-4 and TRBJ2-7; 8 nucleotides line up with TRBD1. The length of the CDR3 is 13 residues. The V gene end was trimmed by 10 bases and the J gene end by 2 bases; junction bases not matched to a gene: 7.